This is a list of T cell receptor beta chains from one sample in a study of T cells after yellow fever vaccination. MiXCR was run by TCRdb on the 5' RACE reads, yielding one entry per CDR3 protein. The sample records roughly 62,000 distinct CDR3 sequences, more than 5.5% being singletons. The sequenced sample was CD8+ T cells sorted from PBMCs, obtained on the day of the first yellow fever vaccination. These receptors were taken from a man aged 18 to 29 who received the YFV17D yellow fever vaccine. CDR3s include the opening cysteine and the closing phenylalanine or tryptophan. The D gene is left open where the match is weak. Clone size, where shown, is once, few, many, or a class for clones that have expanded.

TRBV2	TRBJ2-3	TRBD1	-	TGTGCCAGCAAAGGGGGACAGACCACAGATACGCAGTATTTT	CASKGGQTTDTQYF
TRBV5-1	TRBJ2-2	TRBD1	-	TGCGCCAGCAGCTGGGGACAGGGGGCTACGTTCGGGGAGCTGTTTTTT	CASSWGQGATFGELFF
TRBV12-2	TRBJ2-5	-	-	TGTGCAAGTCGCTTAGGTGACAGGGGGGAAGAGACCCAGTACTTC	CASRLGDRGEETQYF
TRBV28	TRBJ2-1	-	many	TGTGCCAGCAGCACAGGACCCACCTCCTACAATGAGCAGTTCTTC	CASSTGPTSYNEQFF
TRBV10-2	TRBJ2-7	-	few	TGCGCCAGCAGTAGCCCAGGGGAGGGCTACGAGCAGTACTTC	CASSSPGEGYEQYF
TRBV4-3	TRBJ2-2	-	few	TGCGCCAGCAGCCAAGGACGGCAGGAGGTCGGGGAGCTGTTTTTT	CASSQGRQEVGELFF
TRBV29-1	TRBJ2-5	TRBD1	few	TGCAGCGTTGAAGACCCCTTGGGACAGGCCCCCGACCCCCAGTACTTC	CSVEDPLGQAPDPQYF
TRBV12-3/TRBV12-4	TRBJ2-1	TRBD1	many	TGTGCCAGCAGCCCCGGACAGGGGCGTTGGAATGAGCAGTTCTTC	CASSPGQGRWNEQFF
TRBV6-1	TRBJ2-5	TRBD2	few	TGTGCCAGCACCGTTAATAGTCTAGCGGGGGGGCCTGATGGTGAGACCCAGTACTTC	CASTVNSLAGGPDGETQYF
TRBV4-2	TRBJ2-1	-	many	TGTGCCAGCAGCACACGGTGGGCCTCCTACAATGAGCAGTTCTTC	CASSTRWASYNEQFF
TRBV28	TRBJ1-1	TRBD1	few	TGTGCCAGCAGTATTACAGGGGTCGGCACTGAAGCTTTCTTT	CASSITGVGTEAFF
TRBV19	TRBJ2-7	-	few	TGTGCCAGTAGTTTACTTCCGGGACATCTCTACGAGCAGTACTTC	CASSLLPGHLYEQYF
TRBV3-1	TRBJ2-2	TRBD1	few	TGTGCCAGCTGGGACAGGGACACCGGGGAGCTGTTTTTT	CASWDRDTGELFF
TRBV24-1	TRBJ1-5	-	many	TGTGCCACCAGTGGGCTTTATAGCAATCAGCCCCAGCATTTT	CATSGLYSNQPQHF
TRBV6-5	TRBJ1-6	TRBD1	many	TGTGCCAGCAGTTACATTAGACAGGGGGCTAATTCACCCCTCCACTTT	CASSYIRQGANSPLHF
TRBV5-1	TRBJ2-1	TRBD2	few	TGCGCCAGCATGCCGGGACTAGCGGCGAAATACAATGAGCAGTTCTTC	CASMPGLAAKYNEQFF
TRBV19	TRBJ2-1	TRBD1	many	TGTGCCAGTAGTATAGGCTCAGGGGGTAGGGTTGGGAATGAGCAGTTCTTC	CASSIGSGGRVGNEQFF
TRBV29-1	TRBJ1-5	TRBD1	many	TGCAGCGTTGCGACAGGGCTTGGCAATCAGCCCCAGCATTTT	CSVATGLGNQPQHF
TRBV4-3	TRBJ2-1	-	many	TGCGCCAGCAGCCAAGAAATGGTAGGGGGGATGCAGTTCTTC	CASSQEMVGGMQFF
TRBV7-8	TRBJ2-1	-	many	TGTGCCAGCAGCTTAGAGGGCAGGGGCTCCTACAATGAGCAGTTCTTC	CASSLEGRGSYNEQFF
TRBV20-1	TRBJ2-3	-	many	TGCAGTGCTGGGGGTATTGGGGGAGATACGCAGTATTTT	CSAGGIGGDTQYF
TRBV11-2	TRBJ2-1	-	-	TGTGCCAGCAGCTTAAGTGGGGACCAGTACAATGAGCAGTTCTTC	CASSLSGDQYNEQFF
TRBV4-1	TRBJ2-1	TRBD2	many	TGCGCCAGCAGCCAAACACCGGGACTAGGGTACGTAAATGAGCAGTTCTTC	CASSQTPGLGYVNEQFF
TRBV4-2	TRBJ2-2	-	many	TGTGCCAGCAGCCAACCACGGCGGGAGCTGTTTTTT	CASSQPRRELFF
TRBV6-5	TRBJ2-7	-	many	TGTGCCAGCAGTTACTCTCCAGAGTCCTACGAGCAGTACTTC	CASSYSPESYEQYF
TRBV7-9	TRBJ1-5	-	many	TGTGCCAGCAGTTCTTCAGGCAATCAGCCCCAGCATTTT	CASSSSGNQPQHF
TRBV20-1	TRBJ1-2	TRBD1	-	TGCAGTGCTAGAACCGGGACAGGGGGTTCTGGCTACACCTTC	CSARTGTGGSGYTF
TRBV29-1	TRBJ1-2	-	-	TGCAGCGTTGAGTTTTCGACCAGGAACTATGGCTACACCTTC	CSVEFSTRNYGYTF
TRBV27	TRBJ1-4	-	many	TGTGCCAGCAGTTTACAGGCCCGGCGGGAAAAACTGTTTTTT	CASSLQARREKLFF
TRBV20-1	TRBJ2-5	TRBD1	-	TGCAGTGCTAGACCCCTCGTTGGACAGGCGCAAGAGACCCAGTACTTC	CSARPLVGQAQETQYF
TRBV7-2	TRBJ1-2	-	many	TGTGCCAGCAGCTTCACAGACGTCTATGGCTACACCTTC	CASSFTDVYGYTF
TRBV5-5	TRBJ1-5	-	many	TGTGCCAGCAGAAAGGCAACGGGGCAGCCCCAGCATTTT	CASRKATGQPQHF
TRBV29-1	TRBJ1-2	-	few	TGCAGCGTCACAAGGCCGGCTAACTATGGCTACACCTTC	CSVTRPANYGYTF
TRBV7-9	TRBJ2-3	TRBD1	few	TGTGCCAGCAGCCCCGCGGACAGGGGCGGAGGGCAGTATTTT	CASSPADRGGGQYF
TRBV6-2/TRBV6-3	TRBJ2-3	TRBD1	few	TGTGCCAGCAGTCGCGGACAGGTCAGCACAGATACGCAGTATTTT	CASSRGQVSTDTQYF